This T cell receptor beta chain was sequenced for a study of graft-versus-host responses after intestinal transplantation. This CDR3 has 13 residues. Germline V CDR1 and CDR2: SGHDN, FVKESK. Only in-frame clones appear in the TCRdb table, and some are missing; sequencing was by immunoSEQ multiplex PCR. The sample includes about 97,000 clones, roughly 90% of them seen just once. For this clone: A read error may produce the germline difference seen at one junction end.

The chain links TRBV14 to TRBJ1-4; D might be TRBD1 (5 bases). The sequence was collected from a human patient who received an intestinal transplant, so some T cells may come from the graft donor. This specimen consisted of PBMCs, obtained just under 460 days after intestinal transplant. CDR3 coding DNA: TGTGCCAGCAGCCAAGTAAACCCGGGACTTGCGGTCTTT. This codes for CASSQVNPGLAVF.